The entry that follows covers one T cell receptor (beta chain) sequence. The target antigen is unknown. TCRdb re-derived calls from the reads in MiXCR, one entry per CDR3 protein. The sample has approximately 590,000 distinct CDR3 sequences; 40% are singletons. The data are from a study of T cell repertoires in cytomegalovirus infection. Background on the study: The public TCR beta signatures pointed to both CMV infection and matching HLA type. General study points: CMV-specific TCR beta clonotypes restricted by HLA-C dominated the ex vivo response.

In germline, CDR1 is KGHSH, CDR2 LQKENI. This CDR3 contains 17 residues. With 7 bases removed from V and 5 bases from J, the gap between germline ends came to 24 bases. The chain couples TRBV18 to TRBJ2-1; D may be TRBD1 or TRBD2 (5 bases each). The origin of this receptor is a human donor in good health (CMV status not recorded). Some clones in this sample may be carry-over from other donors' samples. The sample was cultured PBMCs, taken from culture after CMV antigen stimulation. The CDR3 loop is CASFTSGRGDGDNEQFF. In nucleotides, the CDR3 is TGTGCCAGCTTTACCAGCGGTAGGGGCGACGGGGACAATGAGCAGTTCTTC.